This T cell receptor (beta chain) originates from a study of blood T cell repertoires in COVID-19. Overall study context: The United States, Italy and Spain provided the acute and convalescent COVID-19 samples. PBMCs, B-cell-depleted T cells, or T cells provided the cDNA or gDNA that made up the material.

Enrolled during active infection, Seattle patients were then followed longitudinally. As handled by the study authors: Reference gene primer amplification yielded estimated nucleated cell counts. Profiling relied on immunoSEQ multiplex PCR, and the TCRdb table lists in-frame clones only, not all of them. Clone size and the V and J calls come from that table; the DNA yielded D and trimming. The table includes about 330,000 clones, roughly 89% detected once. CDR3 size: 16 residues. The V gene lost 4 bases and the J gene lost 1 base, with 17 bases spanning the gap. The germline gives CDR1 SGHDT, CDR2 YYEEEE.

This TCR derives from a man aged 25-45 years with COVID-19, enrolled during active disease. The J gene is TRBJ1-2, the V gene TRBV5-6; tentatively, D is TRBD1 (6 bases). The sequenced sample was peripheral blood. The CDR3 region has the DNA TGTGCCAGCAGCCCCAAAATCTCAGGGGTTAACTATGGCTACACCTTC. It is translated as CASSPKISGVNYGYTF.